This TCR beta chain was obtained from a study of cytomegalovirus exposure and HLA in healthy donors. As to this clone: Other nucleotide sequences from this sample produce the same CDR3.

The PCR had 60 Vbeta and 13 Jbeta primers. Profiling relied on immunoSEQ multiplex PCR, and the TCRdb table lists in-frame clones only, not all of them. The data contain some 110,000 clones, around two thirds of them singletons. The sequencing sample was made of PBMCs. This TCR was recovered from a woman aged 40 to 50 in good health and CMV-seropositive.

CDR3 in amino acids: CASSPRLAGGNEQFF. The CDR3 DNA reads TGCGCCAGCAGCCCTAGGCTAGCGGGGGGCAATGAGCAGTTCTTC. The chain has TRBV5-1 and TRBJ2-1, with 11 bases that match TRBD2. The CDR3 length is 15 residues. J was trimmed by 6 bases and V by 4 bases; bases with no gene match: 6. From germline, CDR1 is SGHRS and CDR2 YFSETQ.